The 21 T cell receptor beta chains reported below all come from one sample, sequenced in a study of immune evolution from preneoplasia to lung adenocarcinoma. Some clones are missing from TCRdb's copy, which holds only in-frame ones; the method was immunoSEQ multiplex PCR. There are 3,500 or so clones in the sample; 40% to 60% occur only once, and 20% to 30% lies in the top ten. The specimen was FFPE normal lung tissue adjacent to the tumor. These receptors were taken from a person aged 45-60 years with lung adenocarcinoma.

CDR3 region: CASSIAGDSNQPQHF. For the CDR3, the DNA is TGTGCCAGTAGTATAGCAGGGGATAGCAATCAGCCCCAGCATTTT. The rearrangement links TRBV19 to TRBJ1-5; possible D gene TRBD1, 6 bases. This CDR3 is built from 15 residues. Trimming removed 1 base at V and 0 bases at J, with 7 bases between. Germline CDR1 is LNHDA and CDR2 is SQIVND (reference sequence).

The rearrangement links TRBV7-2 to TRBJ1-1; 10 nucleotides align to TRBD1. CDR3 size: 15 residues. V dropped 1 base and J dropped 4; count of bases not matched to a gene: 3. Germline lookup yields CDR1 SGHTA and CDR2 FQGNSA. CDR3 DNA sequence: TGTGCCAGCAGCTTAGATGGGACAGGGGTCACTGAAGCTTTCTTT. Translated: CASSLDGTGVTEAFF.

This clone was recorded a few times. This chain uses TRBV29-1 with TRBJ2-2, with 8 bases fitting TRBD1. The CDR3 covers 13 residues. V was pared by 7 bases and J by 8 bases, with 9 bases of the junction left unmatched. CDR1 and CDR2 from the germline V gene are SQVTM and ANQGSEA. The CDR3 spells CSGRQGFRGELFF. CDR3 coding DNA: TGCAGCGGCAGACAGGGGTTTCGAGGGGAGCTGTTTTTT.

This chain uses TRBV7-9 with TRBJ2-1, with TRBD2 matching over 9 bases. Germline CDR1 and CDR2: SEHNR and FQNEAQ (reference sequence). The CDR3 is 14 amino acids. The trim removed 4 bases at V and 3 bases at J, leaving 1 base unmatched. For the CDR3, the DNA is TGTGCCAGCAGCTCTAGCGGGAACTACAATGAGCAGTTCTTC. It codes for CASSSSGNYNEQFF. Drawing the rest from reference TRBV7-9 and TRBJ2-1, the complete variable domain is DTGVSQNPRHKITKRGQNVTFRCDPISEHNRLYWYRQTLGQGPEFLTYFQNEAQLEKSRLLSDRFSAERPKGSFSTLEIQRTEQGDSAMYLCASSSSGNYNEQFFGPGTRLTVL.

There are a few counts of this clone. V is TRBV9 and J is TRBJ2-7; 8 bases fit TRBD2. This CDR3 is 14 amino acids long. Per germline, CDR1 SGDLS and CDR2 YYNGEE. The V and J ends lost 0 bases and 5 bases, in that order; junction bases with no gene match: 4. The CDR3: CASSVAGGANEQYF. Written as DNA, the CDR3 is TGTGCCAGCAGCGTAGCGGGGGGGGCCAACGAGCAGTACTTC.

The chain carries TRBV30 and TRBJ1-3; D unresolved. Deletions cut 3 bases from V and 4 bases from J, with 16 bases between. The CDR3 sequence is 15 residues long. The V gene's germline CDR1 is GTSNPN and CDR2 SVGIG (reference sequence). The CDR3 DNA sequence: TGTGCCTGGAGCCCTCCGACTGCCGGGGGAAACACCATATATTTT. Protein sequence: CAWSPPTAGGNTIYF.

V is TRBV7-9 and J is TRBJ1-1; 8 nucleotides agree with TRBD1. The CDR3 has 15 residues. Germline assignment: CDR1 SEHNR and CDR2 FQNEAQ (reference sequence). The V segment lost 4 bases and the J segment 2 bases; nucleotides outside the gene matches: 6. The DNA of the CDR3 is TGTGCCAGCAGCTGGGGGACAGGCGCTAACACTGAAGCTTTCTTT. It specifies CASSWGTGANTEAFF.

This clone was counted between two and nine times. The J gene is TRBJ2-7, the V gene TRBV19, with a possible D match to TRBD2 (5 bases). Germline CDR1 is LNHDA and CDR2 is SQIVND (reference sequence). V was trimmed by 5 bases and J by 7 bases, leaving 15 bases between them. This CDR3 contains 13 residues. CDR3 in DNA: TGTGCCAGTAGTCTGAGTACTTGGAGGGAGCAGTACTTC. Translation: CASSLSTWREQYF.

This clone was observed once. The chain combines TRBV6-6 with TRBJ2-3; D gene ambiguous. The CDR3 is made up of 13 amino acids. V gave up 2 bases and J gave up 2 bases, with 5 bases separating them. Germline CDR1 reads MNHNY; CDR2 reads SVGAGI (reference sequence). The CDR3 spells CASSYRDTDTQYF. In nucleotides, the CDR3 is TGTGCCAGCAGTTACAGGGACACAGATACGCAGTATTTT.

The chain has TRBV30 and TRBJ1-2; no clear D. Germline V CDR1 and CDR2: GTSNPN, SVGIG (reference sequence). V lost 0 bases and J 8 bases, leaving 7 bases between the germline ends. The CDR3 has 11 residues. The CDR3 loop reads CAWSVSGGYTF. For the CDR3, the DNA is TGTGCCTGGAGTGTAAGTGGGGGCTACACCTTC. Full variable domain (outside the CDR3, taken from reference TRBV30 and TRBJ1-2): SQTIHQWPATLVQPVGSPLSLECTVEGTSNPNLYWYRQAAGRGLQLLFYSVGIGQISSEVPQNLSASRPQDRQFILSSKKLLLSDSGFYLCAWSVSGGYTFGSGTRLTVV.

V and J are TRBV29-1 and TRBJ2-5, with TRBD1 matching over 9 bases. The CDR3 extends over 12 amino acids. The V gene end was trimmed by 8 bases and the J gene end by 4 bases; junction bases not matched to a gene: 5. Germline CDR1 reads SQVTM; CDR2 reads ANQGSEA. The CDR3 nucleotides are TGCAGCTCGGGACAGGGAGGAGAGACCCAGTACTTC. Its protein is CSSGQGGETQYF.

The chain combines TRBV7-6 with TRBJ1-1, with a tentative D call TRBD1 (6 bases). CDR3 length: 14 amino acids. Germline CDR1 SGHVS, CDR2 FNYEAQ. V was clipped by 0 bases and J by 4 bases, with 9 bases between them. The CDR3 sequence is CASSLAGGGTEAFF. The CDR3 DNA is TGTGCCAGCAGCTTAGCGGGGGGCGGCACTGAAGCTTTCTTT.

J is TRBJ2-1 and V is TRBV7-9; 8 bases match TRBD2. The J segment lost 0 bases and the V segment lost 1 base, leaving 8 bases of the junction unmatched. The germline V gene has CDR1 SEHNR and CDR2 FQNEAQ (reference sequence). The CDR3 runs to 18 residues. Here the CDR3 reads CASSLVESAGGSYNEQFF. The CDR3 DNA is TGTGCCAGCAGCTTAGTGGAGTCTGCGGGAGGCTCCTACAATGAGCAGTTCTTC.

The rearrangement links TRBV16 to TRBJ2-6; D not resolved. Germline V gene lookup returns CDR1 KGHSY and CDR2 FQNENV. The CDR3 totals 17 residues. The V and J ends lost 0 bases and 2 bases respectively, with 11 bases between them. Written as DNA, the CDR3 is TGTGCCAGCAGCCAATCATTCATGCGCCCTGGGGCCAACGTCCTGACTTTC. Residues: CASSQSFMRPGANVLTF.

The CDR3 nucleotides are TGTGCCAGCAGATTACAGGGGGCGTCGAGTGAGCAGTTCTTC. Amino acid sequence: CASRLQGASSEQFF. The chain couples TRBV6-5 to TRBJ2-1; 9 bases map to TRBD1. This CDR3 has 14 amino acids. CDR1 MNHEY and CDR2 SVGAGI come from the germline V gene. V lost 6 bases to trimming and J lost 9 bases; unmatched junction nucleotides: 9.

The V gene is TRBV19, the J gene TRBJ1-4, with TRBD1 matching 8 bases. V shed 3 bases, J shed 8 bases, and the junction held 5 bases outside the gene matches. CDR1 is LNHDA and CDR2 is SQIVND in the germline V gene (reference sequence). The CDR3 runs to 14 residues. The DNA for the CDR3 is TGTGCCAGTAGTATCGGGACAGGACCGGAAAAACTGTTTTTT. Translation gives CASSIGTGPEKLFF.

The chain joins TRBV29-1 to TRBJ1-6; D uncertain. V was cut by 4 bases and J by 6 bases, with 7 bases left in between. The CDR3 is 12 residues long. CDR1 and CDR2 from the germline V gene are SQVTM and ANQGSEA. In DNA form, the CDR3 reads TGCAGCGTTGGGGAGGTTAATTCACCCCTCCACTTT. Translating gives CSVGEVNSPLHF.

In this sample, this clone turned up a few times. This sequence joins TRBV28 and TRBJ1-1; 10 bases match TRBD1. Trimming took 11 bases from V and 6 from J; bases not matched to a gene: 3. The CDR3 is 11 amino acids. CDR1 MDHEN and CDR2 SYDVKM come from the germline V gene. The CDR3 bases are TGTGCCTCCGGACAGGGGGCTGAAGCTTTCTTT. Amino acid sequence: CASGQGAEAFF.

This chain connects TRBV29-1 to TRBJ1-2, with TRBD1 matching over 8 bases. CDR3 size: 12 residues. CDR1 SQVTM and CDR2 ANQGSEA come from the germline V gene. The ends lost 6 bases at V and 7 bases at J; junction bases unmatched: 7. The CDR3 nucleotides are TGCAGCGTGCGGACAGGGAGCGCTGGCTACACCTTC. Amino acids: CSVRTGSAGYTF.

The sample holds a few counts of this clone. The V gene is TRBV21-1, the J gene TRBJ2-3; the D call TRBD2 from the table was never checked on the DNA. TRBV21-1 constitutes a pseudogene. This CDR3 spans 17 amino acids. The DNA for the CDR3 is TGTGCCAGCAGCAAAGGGACTAGCGGGAGGAGCACAGATACGCAGTATTTT. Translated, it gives CASSKGTSGRSTDTQYF.

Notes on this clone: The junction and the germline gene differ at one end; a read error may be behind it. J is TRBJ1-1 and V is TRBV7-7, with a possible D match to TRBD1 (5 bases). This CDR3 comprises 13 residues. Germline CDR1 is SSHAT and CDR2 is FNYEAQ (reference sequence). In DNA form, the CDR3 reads TGTGCTAGCAGCTTAGGGACTGACACTGAAGCTTTCTTT. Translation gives CASSLGTDTEAFF.